This entry is about one T cell receptor (beta chain). The antigen is not known. The data were taken from a study of T cells in localized non-small cell lung cancer. Study-wide points: Out of the top 100 tumor clones, a median approximately 61 were seen in adjacent lung. The tumor had only one region sequenced, so heterogeneity remains possible. Among the tissues sampled, uninvolved adjacent lung had the highest T cell clonality, above tumor.

Some clones are missing from TCRdb's copy, which holds only in-frame ones; the method was immunoSEQ multiplex PCR. In the table there are around 30,000 clones, around 82% of which are singletons. This CDR3 region has 11 residues. The germline gives CDR1 DFQATT, CDR2 SNEGSKA (reference sequence). The germline V and J ends were trimmed by 7 bases and 2 bases, with 9 bases remaining between them. J is TRBJ2-7 and V is TRBV20-1; D is uncertain. This clonotype originated in a male donor at least 60 years old with stage II squamous cell lung carcinoma. This material consisted of peripheral blood, taken before any cancer treatment. CDR3 sequence: CSGKVAYEQYF. CDR3 nucleotides: TGCAGTGGAAAGGTGGCCTACGAGCAGTACTTC.